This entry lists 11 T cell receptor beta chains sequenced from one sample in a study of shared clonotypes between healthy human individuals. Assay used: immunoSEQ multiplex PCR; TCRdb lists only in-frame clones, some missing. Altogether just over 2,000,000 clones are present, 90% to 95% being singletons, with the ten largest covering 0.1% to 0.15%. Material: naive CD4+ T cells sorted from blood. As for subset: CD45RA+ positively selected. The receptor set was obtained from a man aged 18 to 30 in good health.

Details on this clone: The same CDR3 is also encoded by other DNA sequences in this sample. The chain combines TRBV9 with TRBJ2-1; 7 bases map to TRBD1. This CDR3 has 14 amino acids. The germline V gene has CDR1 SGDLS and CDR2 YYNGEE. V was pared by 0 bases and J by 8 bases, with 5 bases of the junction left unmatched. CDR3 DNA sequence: TGTGCCAGCAGCGTAGAACAGGGGAGCCATGAGCAGTTCTTC. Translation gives CASSVEQGSHEQFF.

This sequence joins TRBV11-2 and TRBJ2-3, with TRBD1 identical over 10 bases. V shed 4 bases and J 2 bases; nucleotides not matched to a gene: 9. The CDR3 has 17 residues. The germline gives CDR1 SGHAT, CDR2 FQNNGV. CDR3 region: CASSWTGGNRNTDTQYF. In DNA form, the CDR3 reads TGTGCCAGCAGCTGGACAGGGGGAAATCGAAACACAGATACGCAGTATTTT.

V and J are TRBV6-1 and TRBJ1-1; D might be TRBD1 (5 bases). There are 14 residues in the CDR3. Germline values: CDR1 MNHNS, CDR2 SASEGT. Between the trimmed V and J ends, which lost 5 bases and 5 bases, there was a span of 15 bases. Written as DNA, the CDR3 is TGTGCCAGCAGTCGGTCTGGGGGAGAAACTGAAGCTTTCTTT. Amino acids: CASSRSGGETEAFF.

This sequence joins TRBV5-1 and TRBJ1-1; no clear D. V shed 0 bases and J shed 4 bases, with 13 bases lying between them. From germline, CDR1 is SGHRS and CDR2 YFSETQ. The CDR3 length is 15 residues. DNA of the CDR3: TGCGCCAGCAGCTTGGGAGGTTCGGGGAGCACTGAAGCTTTCTTT. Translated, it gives CASSLGGSGSTEAFF.

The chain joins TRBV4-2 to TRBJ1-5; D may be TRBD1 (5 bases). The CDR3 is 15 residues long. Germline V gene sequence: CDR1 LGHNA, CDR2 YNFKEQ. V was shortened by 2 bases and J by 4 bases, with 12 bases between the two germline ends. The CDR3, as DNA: TGTGCCAGCAGCCAAAGGCACGGGGCAAATCAGCCCCAGCATTTT. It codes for CASSQRHGANQPQHF.

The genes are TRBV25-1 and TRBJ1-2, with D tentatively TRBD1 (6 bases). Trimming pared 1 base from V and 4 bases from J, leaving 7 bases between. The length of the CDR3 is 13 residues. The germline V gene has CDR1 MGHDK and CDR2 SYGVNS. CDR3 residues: CASSELDSYGYTF. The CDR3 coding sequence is TGTGCCAGCAGTGAATTGGACAGCTATGGCTACACCTTC.

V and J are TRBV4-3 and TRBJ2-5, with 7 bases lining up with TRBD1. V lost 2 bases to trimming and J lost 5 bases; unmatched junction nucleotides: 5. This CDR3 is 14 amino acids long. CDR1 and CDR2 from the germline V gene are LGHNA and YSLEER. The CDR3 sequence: CASSQRTGAETQYF. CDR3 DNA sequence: TGCGCCAGCAGCCAAAGAACAGGGGCGGAGACCCAGTACTTC.

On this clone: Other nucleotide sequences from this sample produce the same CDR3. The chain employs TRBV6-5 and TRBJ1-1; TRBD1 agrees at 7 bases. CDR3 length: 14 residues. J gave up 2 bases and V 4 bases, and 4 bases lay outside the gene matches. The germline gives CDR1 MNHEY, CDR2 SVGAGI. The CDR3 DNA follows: TGTGCCAGCAGTTCCCGGACAGGAAACACTGAAGCTTTCTTT. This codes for CASSSRTGNTEAFF.

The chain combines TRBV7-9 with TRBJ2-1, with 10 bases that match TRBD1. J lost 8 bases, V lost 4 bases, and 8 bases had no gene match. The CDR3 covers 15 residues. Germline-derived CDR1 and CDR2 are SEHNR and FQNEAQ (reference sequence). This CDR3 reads CASSSRDRGIDEQFF. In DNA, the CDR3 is TGTGCCAGCAGCTCCCGGGACAGGGGAATCGATGAGCAGTTCTTC.

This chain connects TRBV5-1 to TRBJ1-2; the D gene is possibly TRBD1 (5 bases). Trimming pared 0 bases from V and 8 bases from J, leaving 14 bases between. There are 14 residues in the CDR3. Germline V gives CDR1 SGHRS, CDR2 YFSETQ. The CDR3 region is CASSLEAGKRGYTF. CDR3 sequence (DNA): TGCGCCAGCAGCTTGGAGGCAGGGAAGAGAGGCTACACCTTC. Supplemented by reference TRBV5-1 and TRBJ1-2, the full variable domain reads KAGVTQTPRYLIKTRGQQVTLSCSPISGHRSVSWYQQTPGQGLQFLFEYFSETQRNKGNFPGRFSGRQFSNSRSEMNVSTLELGDSALYLCASSLEAGKRGYTFGSGTRLTVV.

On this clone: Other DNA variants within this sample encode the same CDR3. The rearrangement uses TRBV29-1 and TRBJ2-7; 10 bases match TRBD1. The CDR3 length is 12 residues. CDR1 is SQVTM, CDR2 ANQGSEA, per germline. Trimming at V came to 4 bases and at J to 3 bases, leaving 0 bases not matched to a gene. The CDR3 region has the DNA TGCAGCGTTGGGACAGGGGGCTACGAGCAGTACTTC. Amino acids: CSVGTGGYEQYF.